This T cell receptor (beta chain) emerged from a study of T cell changes during pregnancy in multiple sclerosis. The germline CDR1 and CDR2 sequences are MGHRA and YSYEKL. This CDR3 is 14 amino acids long. V gave up 3 bases and J gave up 4 bases, with 11 bases separating them. Sequencing was performed with immunoSEQ multiplex PCR; in TCRdb, only in-frame clones are kept and a portion is missing. Among about 80,000 clones, 92% were seen once, and the ten largest hold over 1.1%. The starting material was peripheral blood, obtained before pregnancy. The chain is built from TRBV4-1 and TRBJ2-3; D might be TRBD2 (6 bases). This clonotype was sampled from a female donor with multiple sclerosis, enrolled in a pregnancy study. The CDR3 here is CASSQPTRSDTQYF. The CDR3 region has the DNA TGCGCCAGCAGCCAGCCGACTAGGTCAGATACGCAGTATTTT.